Here is one T cell receptor beta chain with its context. Its antigen is not identified. This specimen belongs to a study of radiotherapy plus CTLA-4 blockade in lung cancer. About the study: Among all patients, around 19% showed objective responses, while 30% to 40% had disease control. Findings and limits, study-wide: Following radiotherapy plus ipilimumab, tumor-derived TCR clones expanded in the blood.

Alongside CTLA-4 blockade with ipilimumab, patients with chemo-refractory metastatic non-small-cell lung cancer received focal radiation. The data were produced by immunoSEQ multiplex PCR, yet TCRdb's version contains in-frame clones alone and is incomplete. The sample holds about 32,000 clones, under 85% seen once. The material was peripheral blood, obtained from a patient treated with radiotherapy plus ipilimumab. The receptor comes from a human donor with non-small cell lung cancer that progressed on radiotherapy plus ipilimumab.

In nucleotides, the CDR3 is TGCGCCAGCAGCCAGACAGCCTGGGGTTACAATGAGCAGTTCTTC. This translates into CASSQTAWGYNEQFF. The chain links TRBV4-1 to TRBJ2-1; D may be TRBD1 (5 bases). V lost 3 bases and J lost 4, with 13 bases in between. Germline V gene data show CDR1 as MGHRA and CDR2 as YSYEKL. The CDR3 spans 15 residues.